A selection of T cell receptor beta chains follows, all from one sample in a study of OX40 agonist ivuxolimab in advanced cancers. Measured with immunoSEQ multiplex PCR; TCRdb has only the in-frame clones, and not every one. The repertoire has 20,000 or so clones, about two thirds of them found once; the top ten carry 15% to 20%. The sequencing used CD4+ or CD8+ T cells sorted from blood, collected in a trial of the OX40 agonist ivuxolimab. The receptor set was obtained from an adult with an advanced solid tumor such as melanoma, head and neck, liver or kidney cancer. Both conserved end residues are part of each CDR3. Each record gives: CDR3 protein, CDR3 DNA, V gene, clone size, CDR3 length, D gene, J gene. The D gene is left open where the match is weak. A row's size may be missing; if present it is once, few, many or a size class.

CDR3 protein: CASVDTSGLISTDTQYF
CDR3 DNA: TGTGCCAGCGTAGACACGTCCGGACTTATCTCCACAGATACGCAGTATTTT
V gene: TRBV27
clone size: NA
CDR3 length: 17
D gene: NA
J gene: TRBJ2-3

CDR3 protein: CAWGSVLSNQPQHF
CDR3 DNA: TGTGCCTGGGGTAGCGTACTTAGCAATCAGCCCCAGCATTTT
V gene: TRBV30
clone size: NA
CDR3 length: 14
D gene: NA
J gene: TRBJ1-5

CDR3 protein: CASSPRTYSSYEQYF
CDR3 DNA: TGTGCCAGCAGTCCTCGGACCTATAGCTCCTACGAGCAGTACTTC
V gene: TRBV28
clone size: NA
CDR3 length: 15
D gene: NA
J gene: TRBJ2-7

CDR3 protein: CASAGRQDLYEQYF
CDR3 DNA: TGTGCCAGCGCTGGACGGCAGGACCTCTACGAGCAGTACTTC
V gene: TRBV6-1
clone size: NA
CDR3 length: 14
D gene: NA
J gene: TRBJ2-7

CDR3 protein: CASSPGGGGGNTIYF
CDR3 DNA: TGTGCCAGCAGCCCGGGCGGCGGTGGGGGAAACACCATATATTTT
V gene: TRBV27
clone size: NA
CDR3 length: 15
D gene: NA
J gene: TRBJ1-3

CDR3 protein: CASSLRENTDTQYF
CDR3 DNA: TGTGCCAGCAGCCTCCGGGAAAACACAGATACGCAGTATTTT
V gene: TRBV6-6
clone size: once
CDR3 length: 14
D gene: NA
J gene: TRBJ2-3

CDR3 protein: CAWSSNMNTEAFF
CDR3 DNA: TGTGCCTGGAGCTCTAACATGAACACTGAAGCTTTCTTT
V gene: TRBV30
clone size: NA
CDR3 length: 13
D gene: NA
J gene: TRBJ1-1

CDR3 protein: CASSPGFGITNEQFF
CDR3 DNA: TGTGCCAGCAGCCCGGGATTCGGAATTACAAATGAGCAGTTCTTC
V gene: TRBV9
clone size: NA
CDR3 length: 15
D gene: NA
J gene: TRBJ2-1

CDR3 protein: CASSLLGSSREQYF
CDR3 DNA: TGTGCCAGCAGTTTATTGGGGTCCTCGCGGGAGCAGTACTTC
V gene: TRBV27
clone size: NA
CDR3 length: 14
D gene: NA
J gene: TRBJ2-7

CDR3 protein: CASSLAVAVSTDTQYF
CDR3 DNA: TGTGCCAGCAGCTTAGCGGTAGCGGTTTCCACAGATACGCAGTATTTT
V gene: TRBV7-9
clone size: NA
CDR3 length: 16
D gene: NA
J gene: TRBJ2-3

CDR3 protein: CASSLGGLAGPYNEQFF
CDR3 DNA: TGTGCCAGCAGCTTAGGGGGGCTAGCGGGCCCTTACAATGAGCAGTTCTTC
V gene: TRBV7-9
clone size: NA
CDR3 length: 17
D gene: TRBD2
J gene: TRBJ2-1

CDR3 protein: CASSPGLAGGHTDTQYF
CDR3 DNA: TGCGCCAGCAGCCCGGGACTAGCGGGAGGTCACACAGATACGCAGTATTTT
V gene: TRBV5-1
clone size: NA
CDR3 length: 17
D gene: TRBD2
J gene: TRBJ2-3

CDR3 protein: CASRQGTYNEQFF
CDR3 DNA: TGTGCCAGCCGACAGGGGACCTACAATGAGCAGTTCTTC
V gene: TRBV27
clone size: NA
CDR3 length: 13
D gene: TRBD1
J gene: TRBJ2-1

CDR3 protein: CASSISGTGTYEQYF
CDR3 DNA: TGTGCCAGTAGTATATCCGGGACTGGTACCTACGAGCAGTACTTC
V gene: TRBV19
clone size: NA
CDR3 length: 15
D gene: NA
J gene: TRBJ2-7

CDR3 protein: CASSAATSGQETQYF
CDR3 DNA: TGTGCCAGCAGTGCGGCTACTAGCGGACAAGAGACCCAGTACTTC
V gene: TRBV13
clone size: NA
CDR3 length: 15
D gene: TRBD2
J gene: TRBJ2-5

CDR3 protein: CASRYVDEQFF
CDR3 DNA: TGTGCCAGCAGGTATGTCGATGAGCAGTTCTTC
V gene: TRBV27
clone size: few
CDR3 length: 11
D gene: NA
J gene: TRBJ2-1

CDR3 protein: CASRDRINTEAFF
CDR3 DNA: TGTGCCAGCAGAGACAGGATAAACACTGAAGCTTTCTTT
V gene: TRBV2
clone size: NA
CDR3 length: 13
D gene: NA
J gene: TRBJ1-1

CDR3 protein: CASSSGLDYNEQFF
CDR3 DNA: TGTGCCAGCAGCTCGGGGCTGGACTACAATGAGCAGTTCTTC
V gene: TRBV7-2
clone size: once
CDR3 length: 14
D gene: NA
J gene: TRBJ2-1

CDR3 protein: CASSLGSGSYGYTF
CDR3 DNA: TGTGCCAGCAGCTTAGGTTCTGGGTCCTATGGCTACACCTTC
V gene: TRBV11-2
clone size: NA
CDR3 length: 14
D gene: NA
J gene: TRBJ1-2

CDR3 protein: CASSFRTGGTGELFF
CDR3 DNA: TGTGCCAGCAGCTTTAGGACCGGAGGCACCGGGGAGCTGTTTTTT
V gene: TRBV5-6
clone size: NA
CDR3 length: 15
D gene: NA
J gene: TRBJ2-2

CDR3 protein: CSVEDYLAGPVGEQYF
CDR3 DNA: TGCAGCGTTGAAGATTACCTAGCGGGACCGGTGGGGGAGCAGTACTTC
V gene: TRBV29-1
clone size: NA
CDR3 length: 16
D gene: TRBD2
J gene: TRBJ2-7

CDR3 protein: CSALGPGTDTQYF
CDR3 DNA: TGCAGCGCCCTCGGACCCGGAACAGATACGCAGTATTTT
V gene: TRBV29-1
clone size: NA
CDR3 length: 13
D gene: NA
J gene: TRBJ2-3

CDR3 protein: CSVGGTSGRETQYF
CDR3 DNA: TGCAGCGTTGGAGGGACTAGCGGGAGAGAGACCCAGTACTTC
V gene: TRBV29-1
clone size: once
CDR3 length: 14
D gene: TRBD2
J gene: TRBJ2-5

CDR3 protein: CASSSDRAFSTLHF
CDR3 DNA: TGTGCCAGCAGTTCGGACAGGGCCTTTAGTACCCTCCACTTT
V gene: TRBV27
clone size: NA
CDR3 length: 14
D gene: TRBD1
J gene: TRBJ1-6

CDR3 protein: CASSYGELYEQYF
CDR3 DNA: TGTGCCAGCAGTTACGGGGAGTTGTACGAGCAGTACTTC
V gene: TRBV6-5
clone size: NA
CDR3 length: 13
D gene: NA
J gene: TRBJ2-7

CDR3 protein: CASSSTRQGAVGYNEQFF
CDR3 DNA: TGTGCCAGCAGCTCGACTAGACAGGGGGCAGTCGGTTACAATGAGCAGTTCTTC
V gene: TRBV7-9
clone size: NA
CDR3 length: 18
D gene: TRBD1
J gene: TRBJ2-1

CDR3 protein: CATGQVNGYTF
CDR3 DNA: TGTGCCACAGGACAGGTGAATGGCTACACCTTC
V gene: TRBV27
clone size: NA
CDR3 length: 11
D gene: TRBD1
J gene: TRBJ1-2

CDR3 protein: CASRGSRVQGNTEAFF
CDR3 DNA: TGTGCCAGCAGGGGGTCTCGAGTCCAGGGGAACACTGAAGCTTTCTTT
V gene: TRBV2
clone size: NA
CDR3 length: 16
D gene: NA
J gene: TRBJ1-1

CDR3 protein: CASSPGTDRNTEAFF
CDR3 DNA: TGTGCCAGCAGCCCAGGAACGGACCGGAACACTGAAGCTTTCTTT
V gene: TRBV11-3
clone size: NA
CDR3 length: 15
D gene: NA
J gene: TRBJ1-1

CDR3 protein: CASSTGATSSYNEQFF
CDR3 DNA: TGTGCCAGCAGCACCGGGGCGACCAGCTCCTACAATGAGCAGTTCTTC
V gene: TRBV27
clone size: medium-sized
CDR3 length: 16
D gene: NA
J gene: TRBJ2-1

CDR3 protein: CASSTRQGQLYEQYF
CDR3 DNA: TGTGCCAGCAGTACCCGACAGGGCCAACTCTACGAGCAGTACTTC
V gene: TRBV6-5
clone size: NA
CDR3 length: 15
D gene: TRBD1
J gene: TRBJ2-7

CDR3 protein: CASSGQETGELFF
CDR3 DNA: TGTGCCAGCAGTGGACAGGAAACCGGGGAGCTGTTTTTT
V gene: TRBV28
clone size: NA
CDR3 length: 13
D gene: TRBD1
J gene: TRBJ2-2

CDR3 protein: CASENRVSYEQYF
CDR3 DNA: TGTGCCAGCGAAAACAGGGTCTCCTACGAGCAGTACTTC
V gene: TRBV28
clone size: few
CDR3 length: 13
D gene: NA
J gene: TRBJ2-7

CDR3 protein: CASSPGALNTEAFF
CDR3 DNA: TGTGCCAGCAGCCCCGGAGCTTTGAACACTGAAGCTTTCTTT
V gene: TRBV7-8
clone size: NA
CDR3 length: 14
D gene: NA
J gene: TRBJ1-1

CDR3 protein: CASSTRDNQETQYF
CDR3 DNA: TGTGCCAGCAGCACCAGGGACAACCAAGAGACCCAGTACTTC
V gene: TRBV9
clone size: NA
CDR3 length: 14
D gene: NA
J gene: TRBJ2-5

CDR3 protein: CASSQIRGQPQHF
CDR3 DNA: TGCGCCAGCAGCCAGATTAGGGGACAGCCCCAGCATTTT
V gene: TRBV4-3
clone size: NA
CDR3 length: 13
D gene: NA
J gene: TRBJ1-5

CDR3 protein: CASILWVGTGELFF
CDR3 DNA: TGTGCCAGCATTCTATGGGTGGGAACCGGGGAGCTGTTTTTT
V gene: TRBV2
clone size: NA
CDR3 length: 14
D gene: NA
J gene: TRBJ2-2

CDR3 protein: CSVEWTSGTYEQYF
CDR3 DNA: TGCAGCGTTGAGTGGACTAGCGGGACCTACGAGCAGTACTTC
V gene: TRBV29-1
clone size: NA
CDR3 length: 14
D gene: TRBD2
J gene: TRBJ2-7

CDR3 protein: CASSQGTELGNEQYF
CDR3 DNA: TGCGCCAGCAGTCAGGGGACGGAATTAGGCAACGAGCAGTACTTC
V gene: TRBV4-1
clone size: few
CDR3 length: 15
D gene: NA
J gene: TRBJ2-7

CDR3 protein: CASSLDLGAYEQYF
CDR3 DNA: TGTGCCAGCAGTTTAGACCTGGGGGCCTACGAGCAGTACTTC
V gene: TRBV27
clone size: NA
CDR3 length: 14
D gene: NA
J gene: TRBJ2-7

CDR3 protein: CSVEEGGGWTGELFF
CDR3 DNA: TGCAGCGTTGAAGAGGGCGGGGGGTGGACCGGGGAGCTGTTTTTT
V gene: TRBV29-1
clone size: NA
CDR3 length: 15
D gene: TRBD2
J gene: TRBJ2-2

CDR3 protein: CASSYGGHGSDEQYF
CDR3 DNA: TGTGCCAGCAGTTACGGGGGTCATGGCTCGGACGAGCAGTACTTC
V gene: TRBV27
clone size: NA
CDR3 length: 15
D gene: NA
J gene: TRBJ2-7

CDR3 protein: CSVGGRDFVYNEQFF
CDR3 DNA: TGCAGCGTTGGGGGCAGGGATTTCGTCTACAATGAGCAGTTCTTC
V gene: TRBV29-1
clone size: NA
CDR3 length: 15
D gene: NA
J gene: TRBJ2-1

CDR3 protein: CASSLVGLDYEQYF
CDR3 DNA: TGTGCCAGCAGCTTAGTGGGGCTCGACTACGAGCAGTACTTC
V gene: TRBV7-9
clone size: NA
CDR3 length: 14
D gene: NA
J gene: TRBJ2-7

CDR3 protein: CASSFRGNEQFF
CDR3 DNA: TGTGCCAGCAGCTTTAGGGGTAATGAGCAGTTCTTC
V gene: TRBV5-8
clone size: NA
CDR3 length: 12
D gene: NA
J gene: TRBJ2-1